These 23 T cell receptor beta chains were sequenced from one sample in a study of neoadjuvant nivolumab and ipilimumab in lung cancer. Assay: immunoSEQ multiplex PCR; the TCRdb copy retains only in-frame clones and omits some. In the table there are 44,000 or so clones, roughly 90% of which are singletons. Here the sequenced sample was blood, taken before neoadjuvant nivolumab, alone or with ipilimumab. Receptors were obtained from an adult with non-small cell lung cancer. Some clones in this sample may be carry-over from other donors' samples.

The genes are TRBV18 and TRBJ1-3; D is ambiguous. The CDR3 totals 13 residues. Germline lookup yields CDR1 KGHSH and CDR2 LQKENI. V was clipped by 0 bases and J by 8 bases, with 8 bases between them. The CDR3 DNA sequence: TGTGCCAGCTCACCACCATCGGTTTACACCATATATTTT. As protein: CASSPPSVYTIYF.

This clone was recorded once. The rearrangement uses TRBV19 and TRBJ2-5; D remains ambiguous. Germline lookup yields CDR1 LNHDA and CDR2 SQIVND (reference sequence). The V end was cut by 2 bases, the J end by 0 bases, with 10 bases between. CDR3 length: 15 residues. The CDR3 region has the DNA TGTGCCAGTAGTATATGGGCTCGGGACCAAGAGACCCAGTACTTC. As protein: CASSIWARDQETQYF.

This clone was found once. The chain recombines TRBV19 with TRBJ1-2, with TRBD1 matching over 8 bases. The germline gives CDR1 LNHDA, CDR2 SQIVND (reference sequence). This CDR3 comprises 15 residues. Trimming removed 3 bases from V and 4 bases from J; junction bases left unmatched: 7. CDR3 in DNA: TGTGCCAGTAGTATTTTACGGACAGGGAGCTATGGCTACACCTTC. Its protein product is CASSILRTGSYGYTF.

This clone was observed a few times. The rearrangement uses TRBV19 and TRBJ2-1, with 8 nucleotides matching TRBD2. CDR3 size: 17 residues. V lost 3 bases, J lost 0 bases, and 7 bases stayed unmatched. Looked up from germline, CDR1 is LNHDA and CDR2 is SQIVND (reference sequence). CDR3 DNA: TGTGCCAGTAGTATGTTCGTAGCGGGGAGCTCCTACAATGAGCAGTTCTTC. Amino acids: CASSMFVAGSSYNEQFF.

The chain employs TRBV4-1 and TRBJ2-1; 7 bases line up with TRBD2. CDR3 size: 16 residues. Looked up from germline, CDR1 is MGHRA and CDR2 is YSYEKL. The junction had 10 bases not matched to a gene; V was cut back by 0 bases and J by 8 bases. CDR3 in amino acids: CASSQDVGGSRYEQFF. CDR3 sequence (DNA): TGCGCCAGCAGCCAAGATGTGGGCGGGAGCAGGTATGAGCAGTTCTTC.

The chain has TRBV6-5 and TRBJ2-7, with 10 bases matching TRBD2. From germline, CDR1 is MNHEY and CDR2 SVGAGI. The CDR3 covers 16 residues. The V and J ends lost 4 bases and 2 bases, in that order; junction bases with no gene match: 8. The CDR3 reads CASSSVLAGPTYEQYF. Here the CDR3 DNA reads TGTGCCAGCAGTTCAGTACTAGCGGGGCCAACCTACGAGCAGTACTTC.

CDR3 sequence reads: CASSPPGHSRVAKNIQYF. CDR3 in DNA: TGTGCCAGCTCACCACCGGGACACTCCCGTGTAGCCAAAAACATTCAGTACTTC. The rearrangement links TRBV18 to TRBJ2-4, with TRBD1 as a possible D gene (6 bases). Looked up from germline, CDR1 is KGHSH and CDR2 is LQKENI. Trimming left V 0 bases short and J 0 bases short, with 15 bases between. The CDR3 has 18 residues.

In this sample, this clone turned up a few times. The chain is built from TRBV7-9 and TRBJ1-1; D ambiguous. Germline CDR1 and CDR2: SEHNR and FQNEAQ (reference sequence). The germline V and J ends were trimmed by 6 bases and 4 bases, with 15 bases remaining between them. This CDR3 comprises 14 residues. The CDR3 nucleotides read TGTGCCAGCAGGCAGAGCGCAGTGAGCACTGAAGCTTTCTTT. Translated, it gives CASRQSAVSTEAFF. Filled out from reference TRBV7-9 and TRBJ1-1, the complete variable domain reads DTGVSQNPRHKITKRGQNVTFRCDPISEHNRLYWYRQTLGQGPEFLTYFQNEAQLEKSRLLSDRFSAERPKGSFSTLEIQRTEQGDSAMYLCASRQSAVSTEAFFGQGTRLTVV.

The chain couples TRBV7-2 to TRBJ1-5; 9 nucleotides match TRBD1. The CDR3 contains 13 residues. Losses at the gene ends were 5 bases for V and 10 bases for J; bases not matched to a gene: 6. Per the germline V gene, CDR1 is SGHTA and CDR2 is FQGNSA. Written as DNA, the CDR3 is TGTGCCAGCAGCCCCGGACAGGGGCTACCCCAGCATTTT. Translation gives CASSPGQGLPQHF.

The rearrangement uses TRBV30 and TRBJ2-7, with TRBD1 matching 11 bases. The V and J ends lost 5 bases and 6 bases, in that order; junction bases with no gene match: 3. From germline, CDR1 is GTSNPN and CDR2 SVGIG (reference sequence). This CDR3 spans 12 amino acids. CDR3 DNA: TGTGCCTGGGGACAGGGGGCATCCGAGCAGTACTTC. Translation gives CAWGQGASEQYF.

This sequence joins TRBV6-1 and TRBJ2-1, with D unresolved. This CDR3 region has 14 residues. V lost 4 bases to trimming and J lost 5 bases, with 12 bases between them. The germline V gene encodes CDR1 MNHNS and CDR2 SASEGT. CDR3 DNA: TGTGCCAGCAGTGGCAGTCGCCTGGACAATGAGCAGTTCTTC. Translation gives CASSGSRLDNEQFF.

This chain connects TRBV29-1 to TRBJ2-7, with 9 bases lining up with TRBD1. Germline V CDR1 and CDR2: SQVTM, ANQGSEA. The CDR3 sequence is 13 residues long. J gave up 2 bases and V 7 bases, and 6 bases lay outside the gene matches. Written as DNA, the CDR3 is TGCAGCGCAGGGACAGGGACAACCTACGAGCAGTACTTC. This encodes CSAGTGTTYEQYF.

The J gene is TRBJ2-7, the V gene TRBV7-2; D not resolved. CDR1 and CDR2 from the germline V gene are SGHTA and FQGNSA. V dropped 2 bases and J dropped 5 bases, with 7 bases sitting between them. The CDR3 has 12 amino acids. This CDR3 reads CASSLMRDEQYF. CDR3 bases: TGTGCCAGCAGCTTAATGCGCGACGAGCAGTACTTC.

The rearrangement uses TRBV5-4 and TRBJ2-1; the D is unclear. V gave up 4 bases and J gave up 3 bases, with 5 bases separating them. CDR3 length: 12 residues. Germline values: CDR1 SGHNT, CDR2 YYREEE (reference sequence). The CDR3 loop reads CASSLNYNEQFF. For the CDR3, the DNA is TGTGCCAGCAGCCTGAACTACAATGAGCAGTTCTTC.

The genes are TRBV25-1 and TRBJ2-3, with 8 positions matching TRBD1. The junction had 1 base not matched to a gene; V was cut back by 6 bases and J by 2 bases. The CDR3 loop spans 13 amino acids. Germline loops: CDR1 MGHDK, CDR2 SYGVNS. The CDR3 sequence is CASRDRATDTQYF. As DNA, the CDR3 is TGTGCCAGCAGGGACAGGGCCACAGATACGCAGTATTTT.

Only one count was recorded for this clone. The V and J genes are TRBV18 and TRBJ1-1; 7 bases are shared with TRBD1. The CDR3 is 14 residues long. V shed 4 bases, J shed 5 bases, and the junction held 7 bases outside the gene matches. The germline gives CDR1 KGHSH, CDR2 LQKENI. The CDR3 loop reads CASSLEEQGTEAFF. Written as DNA, the CDR3 is TGTGCCAGCTCACTGGAGGAACAGGGGACTGAAGCTTTCTTT.

This rearrangement joins TRBV11-3 to TRBJ2-7; 7 bases align to TRBD1. CDR3 length: 13 amino acids. Trimming cost V 5 bases and J 7 bases; bases outside gene matches: 8. The germline gives CDR1 SGHNT, CDR2 YENEEA. CDR3 nucleotide sequence: TGTGCCAGCAGCCGGACAGGTCTGGGAGAGCAGTACTTC. Translation gives CASSRTGLGEQYF. Combining the CDR3 with reference TRBV11-3 and TRBJ2-7 gives the whole variable domain EAGVVQSPRYKIIEKKQPVAFWCNPISGHNTLYWYLQNLGQGPELLIRYENEEAVDDSQLPKDRFSAERLKGVDSTLKIQPAELGDSAVYLCASSRTGLGEQYFGPGTRLTVT.

The chain carries TRBV7-2 and TRBJ2-7; maybe TRBD2 (6 bases). V was trimmed by 7 bases and J by 3 bases, leaving 13 bases between them. Germline V gene data show CDR1 as SGHTA and CDR2 as FQGNSA. This CDR3 spans 13 amino acids. This chain's CDR3 is CASTQGGIYEQYF. CDR3 bases: TGTGCCAGCACCCAAGGCGGGATCTACGAGCAGTACTTC.

Concerning this clone itself: The conserved phenylalanine or tryptophan is not found at the CDR3 terminus, so this likely reflects a read error. The DNA is left out, because the CDR3 cannot be placed on it with certainty; the CDR3 is given as TCRdb lists it. The chain couples TRBV9 to TRBJ1-2. The CDR3 is made up of 12 amino acids, end residues included. Germline V gene lookup returns CDR1 SGDLS and CDR2 YYNGEE. The CDR3 here is CASSNPADLLTL.

This clone was seen only once. DNA of the CDR3: TGTGCCAGCATTGGGACTTTAAACACCGGGGAGCTGTTTTTT. Protein sequence: CASIGTLNTGELFF. The genes are TRBV11-2 and TRBJ2-2, with a possible D match to TRBD2 (6 bases). V lost 7 bases to trimming and J lost 2 bases, with 11 bases between them. This CDR3 spans 14 amino acids. Germline lookup yields CDR1 SGHAT and CDR2 FQNNGV.

This chain links TRBV6-4 with TRBJ2-4; the D gene could be TRBD1 or TRBD2 (5 bases each). Germline-derived CDR1 and CDR2 are MRHNA and SNTAGT. The V and J ends lost 10 bases and 5 bases respectively, with 18 bases between them. The CDR3 extends over 14 amino acids. CDR3 bases: TGTGCCACCTCTTCCTGGGACCGGCAAAACATTCAGTACTTC. Amino acids: CATSSWDRQNIQYF.

V usage is TRBV30 and J usage is TRBJ1-5; 8 bases agree with TRBD1. Trimming removed 4 bases from V and 7 bases from J; junction bases left unmatched: 15. The CDR3 covers 16 residues. CDR1 is GTSNPN, CDR2 SVGIG, per germline (reference sequence). CDR3 region: CAWKAGGVFQEQPQHF. CDR3 nucleotide sequence: TGTGCCTGGAAGGCAGGGGGCGTTTTCCAAGAACAGCCCCAGCATTTT.

CDR3 in DNA: TGTGCCAGCAGCGGACAGCCCCCTGAAGCTTTCTTT. It specifies CASSGQPPEAFF. The chain has TRBV6-5 and TRBJ1-1, with D possibly matching TRBD1 (6 bases). V was trimmed by 6 bases and J by 6 bases, leaving 11 bases between them. CDR1 MNHEY and CDR2 SVGAGI come from the germline V gene. The CDR3 is 12 amino acids.